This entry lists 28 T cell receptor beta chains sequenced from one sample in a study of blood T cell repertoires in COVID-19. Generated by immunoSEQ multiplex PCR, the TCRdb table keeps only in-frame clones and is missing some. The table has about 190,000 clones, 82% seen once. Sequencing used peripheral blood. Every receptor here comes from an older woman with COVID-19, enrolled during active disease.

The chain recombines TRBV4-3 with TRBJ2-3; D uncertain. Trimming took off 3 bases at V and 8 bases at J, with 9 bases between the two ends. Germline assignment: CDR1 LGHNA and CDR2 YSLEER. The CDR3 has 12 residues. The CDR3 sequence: CASSQGPGTQYF. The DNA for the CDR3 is TGCGCCAGCAGCCAGGGCCCTGGTACGCAGTATTTT.

In DNA, the CDR3 is TGCGCCAGCAGCCAGAGTCGGGTAGATTCACCCCTCCACTTT. As protein: CASSQSRVDSPLHF. V is TRBV4-1 and J is TRBJ1-6; D is unresolved. Trimming removed 3 bases at V and 8 bases at J, with 11 bases between. The CDR3 totals 14 residues. Germline CDR1 is MGHRA and CDR2 is YSYEKL.

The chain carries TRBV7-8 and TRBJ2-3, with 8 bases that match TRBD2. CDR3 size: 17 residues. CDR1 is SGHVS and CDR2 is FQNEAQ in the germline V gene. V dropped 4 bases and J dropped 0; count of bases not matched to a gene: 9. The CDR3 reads CASSYRRRGGSTDTQYF. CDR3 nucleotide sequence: TGTGCCAGCAGCTATCGCCGCCGGGGGGGGAGCACAGATACGCAGTATTTT. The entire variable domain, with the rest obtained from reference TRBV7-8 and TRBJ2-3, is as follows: GAGVSQSPRYKVAKRGQDVALRCDPISGHVSLFWYQQALGQGPEFLTYFQNEAQLDKSGLPSDRFFAERPEGSVSTLKIQRTQQEDSAVYLCASSYRRRGGSTDTQYFGPGTRLTVL.

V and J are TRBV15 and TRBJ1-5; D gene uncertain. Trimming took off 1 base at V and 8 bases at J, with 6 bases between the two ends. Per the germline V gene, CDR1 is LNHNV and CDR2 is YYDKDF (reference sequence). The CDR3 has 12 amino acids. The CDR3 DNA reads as TGTGCCACCAGCAGAGTAGAGGAGCCCCAGCATTTT. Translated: CATSRVEEPQHF. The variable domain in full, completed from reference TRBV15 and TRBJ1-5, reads DAMVIQNPRYQVTQFGKPVTLSCSQTLNHNVMYWYQQKSSQAPKLLFHYYDKDFNNEADTPDNFQSRRPNTSFCFLDIRSPGLGDTAMYLCATSRVEEPQHFGDGTRLSIL.

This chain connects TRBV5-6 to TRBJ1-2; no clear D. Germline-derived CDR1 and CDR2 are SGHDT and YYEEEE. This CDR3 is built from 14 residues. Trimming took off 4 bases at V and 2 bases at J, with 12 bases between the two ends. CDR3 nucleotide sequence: TGTGCCAGCAGCCCAAGAGGATCCAACTATGGCTACACCTTC. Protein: CASSPRGSNYGYTF.

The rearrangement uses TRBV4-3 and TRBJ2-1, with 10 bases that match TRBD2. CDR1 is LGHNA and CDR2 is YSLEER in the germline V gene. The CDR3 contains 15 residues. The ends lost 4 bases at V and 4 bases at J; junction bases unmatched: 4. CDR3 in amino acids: CASSRTSGLYNEQFF. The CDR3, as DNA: TGCGCCAGCAGCCGGACTAGCGGATTATACAATGAGCAGTTCTTC.

CDR3 loop: CSVVLTGKGYGYTF. CDR3 DNA sequence: TGCAGCGTAGTTTTGACAGGGAAGGGCTATGGCTACACCTTC. The V call is TRBV29-1, the J call TRBJ1-2; 7 nucleotides match TRBD1. The CDR3 sequence is 14 residues long. V trimming: 6 bases; J trimming: 4 bases; junction bases outside the gene matches: 11. Germline V lookup: CDR1 SQVTM, CDR2 ANQGSEA.

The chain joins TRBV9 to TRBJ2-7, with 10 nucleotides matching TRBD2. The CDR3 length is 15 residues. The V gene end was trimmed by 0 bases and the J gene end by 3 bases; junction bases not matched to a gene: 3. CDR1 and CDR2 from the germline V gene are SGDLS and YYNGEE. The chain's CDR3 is CASSVGPSGSYEQYF. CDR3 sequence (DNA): TGTGCCAGCAGCGTAGGCCCTAGCGGGAGCTACGAGCAGTACTTC.

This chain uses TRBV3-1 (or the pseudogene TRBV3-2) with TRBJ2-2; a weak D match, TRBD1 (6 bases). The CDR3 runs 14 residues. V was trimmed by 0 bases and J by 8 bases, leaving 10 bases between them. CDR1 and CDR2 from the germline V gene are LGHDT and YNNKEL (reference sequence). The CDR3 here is CASSQDNRVGELFF. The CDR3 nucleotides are TGTGCCAGCAGCCAAGATAACAGGGTGGGGGAGCTGTTTTTT.

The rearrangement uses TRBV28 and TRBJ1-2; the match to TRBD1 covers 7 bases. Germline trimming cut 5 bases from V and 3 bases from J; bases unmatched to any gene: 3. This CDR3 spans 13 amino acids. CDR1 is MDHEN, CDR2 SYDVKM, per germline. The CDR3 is CASSRDRDYGYTF. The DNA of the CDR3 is TGTGCCAGCAGTCGAGACAGGGACTATGGCTACACCTTC.

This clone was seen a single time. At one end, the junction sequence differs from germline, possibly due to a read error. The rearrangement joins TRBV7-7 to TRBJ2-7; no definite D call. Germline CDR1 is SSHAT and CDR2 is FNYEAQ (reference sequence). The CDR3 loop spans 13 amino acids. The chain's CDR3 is CASSLALNFEQYF. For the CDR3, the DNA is TGTGCTAGCAGCTTAGCTTTAAACTTCGAGCAGTACTTC. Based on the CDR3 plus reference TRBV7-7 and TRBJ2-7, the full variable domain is GAGVSQSPRYKVTKRGQDVTLRCDPISSHATLYWYQQALGQGPEFLTYFNYEAQPDKSGLPSDRFSAERPEGSISTLTIQRTEQRDSAMYRCASSLALNFEQYFGPGTRLTVT.

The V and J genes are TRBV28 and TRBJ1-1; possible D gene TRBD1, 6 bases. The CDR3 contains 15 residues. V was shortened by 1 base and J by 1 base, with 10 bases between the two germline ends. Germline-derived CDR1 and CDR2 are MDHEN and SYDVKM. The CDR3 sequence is CASSLSPRGNTEAFF. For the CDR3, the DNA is TGTGCCAGCAGTTTATCCCCCAGGGGGAACACTGAAGCTTTCTTT.

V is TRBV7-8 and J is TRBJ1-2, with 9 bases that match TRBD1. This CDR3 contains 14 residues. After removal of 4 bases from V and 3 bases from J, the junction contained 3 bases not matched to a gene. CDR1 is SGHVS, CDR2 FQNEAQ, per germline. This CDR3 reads CASSSGQGDYGYTF. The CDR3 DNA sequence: TGTGCCAGCAGCTCGGGACAGGGTGACTATGGCTACACCTTC.

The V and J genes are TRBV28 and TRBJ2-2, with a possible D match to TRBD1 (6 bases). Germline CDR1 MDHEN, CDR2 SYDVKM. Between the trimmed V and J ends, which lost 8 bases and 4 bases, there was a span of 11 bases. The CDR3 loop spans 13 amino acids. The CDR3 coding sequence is TGTGCCAGCCAGAGGGGGAGCACCGGGGAGCTGTTTTTT. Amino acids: CASQRGSTGELFF.

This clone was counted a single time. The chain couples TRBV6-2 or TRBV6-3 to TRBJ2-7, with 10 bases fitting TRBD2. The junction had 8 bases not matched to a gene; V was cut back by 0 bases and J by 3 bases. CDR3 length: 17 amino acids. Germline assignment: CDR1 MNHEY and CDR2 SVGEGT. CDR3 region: CASSYSTLSGRNYEQYF. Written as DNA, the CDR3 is TGTGCCAGCAGTTACTCGACCCTTAGCGGGAGGAACTACGAGCAGTACTTC.

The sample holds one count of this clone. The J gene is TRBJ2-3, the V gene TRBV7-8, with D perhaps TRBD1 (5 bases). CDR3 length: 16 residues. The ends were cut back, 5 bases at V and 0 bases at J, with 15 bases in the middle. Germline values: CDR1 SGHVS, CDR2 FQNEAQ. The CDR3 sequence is CASSPPQGTSTDTQYF. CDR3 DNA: TGTGCCAGCAGCCCCCCCCAGGGAACTAGCACAGATACGCAGTATTTT. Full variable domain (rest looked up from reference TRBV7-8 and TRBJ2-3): GAGVSQSPRYKVAKRGQDVALRCDPISGHVSLFWYQQALGQGPEFLTYFQNEAQLDKSGLPSDRFFAERPEGSVSTLKIQRTQQEDSAVYLCASSPPQGTSTDTQYFGPGTRLTVL.

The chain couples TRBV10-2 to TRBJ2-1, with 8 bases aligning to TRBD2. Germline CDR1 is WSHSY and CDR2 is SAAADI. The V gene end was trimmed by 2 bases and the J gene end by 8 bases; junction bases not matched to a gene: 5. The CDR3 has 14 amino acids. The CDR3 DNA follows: TGCGCCAGCAGTGAGACAGGACTAGCCTATGAGCAGTTCTTC. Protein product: CASSETGLAYEQFF.

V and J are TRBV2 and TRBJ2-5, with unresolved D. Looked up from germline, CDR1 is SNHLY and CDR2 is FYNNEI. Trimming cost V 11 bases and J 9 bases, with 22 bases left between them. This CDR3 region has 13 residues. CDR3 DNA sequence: TGTGCCGGCATTGGTCTCGCCAAAGGAGCCCAGTACTTC. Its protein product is CAGIGLAKGAQYF. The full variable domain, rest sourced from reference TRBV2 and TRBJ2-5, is EPEVTQTPSHQVTQMGQEVILRCVPISNHLYFYWYRQILGQKVEFLVSFYNNEISEKSEIFDDQFSVERPDGSNFTLKIRSTKLEDSAMYFCAGIGLAKGAQYFGPGTRLLVL.

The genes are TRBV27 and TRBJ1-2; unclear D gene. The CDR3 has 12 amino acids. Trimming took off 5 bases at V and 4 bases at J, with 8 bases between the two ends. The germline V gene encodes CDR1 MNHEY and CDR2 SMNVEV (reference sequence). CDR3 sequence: CASSPAGYGYTF. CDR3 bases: TGTGCCAGCAGTCCGGCGGGCTATGGCTACACCTTC.

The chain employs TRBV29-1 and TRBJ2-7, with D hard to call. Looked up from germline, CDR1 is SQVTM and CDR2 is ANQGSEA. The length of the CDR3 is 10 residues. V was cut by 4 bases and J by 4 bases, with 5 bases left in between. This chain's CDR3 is CSVVQYEQYF. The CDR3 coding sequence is TGCAGCGTTGTACAGTACGAGCAGTACTTC.

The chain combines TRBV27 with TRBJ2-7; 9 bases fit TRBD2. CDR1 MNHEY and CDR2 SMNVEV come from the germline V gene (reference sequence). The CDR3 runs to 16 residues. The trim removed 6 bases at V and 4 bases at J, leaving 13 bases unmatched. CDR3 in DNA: TGTGCCAGCAGCCCCCCGGGCTTTAGCGGGAGTTACGAGCAGTACTTC. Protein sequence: CASSPPGFSGSYEQYF.

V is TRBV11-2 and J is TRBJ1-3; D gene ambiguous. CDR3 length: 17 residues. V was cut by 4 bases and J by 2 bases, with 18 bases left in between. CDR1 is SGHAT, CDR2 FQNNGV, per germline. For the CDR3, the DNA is TGTGCCAGCAGCTCAAGGAGAGGGATCGTCCCTGGAAACACCATATATTTT. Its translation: CASSSRRGIVPGNTIYF.

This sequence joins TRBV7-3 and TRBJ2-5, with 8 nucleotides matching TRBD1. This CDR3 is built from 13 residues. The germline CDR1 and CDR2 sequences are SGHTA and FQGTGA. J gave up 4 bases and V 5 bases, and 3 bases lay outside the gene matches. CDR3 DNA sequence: TGTGCCAGCAGCCCGGGGACAGGAGAGACCCAGTACTTC. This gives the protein CASSPGTGETQYF.

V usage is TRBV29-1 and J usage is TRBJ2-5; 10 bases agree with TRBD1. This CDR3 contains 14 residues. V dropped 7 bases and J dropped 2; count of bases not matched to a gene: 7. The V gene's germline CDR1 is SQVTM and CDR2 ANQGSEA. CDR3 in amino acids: CSARDRGGQETQYF. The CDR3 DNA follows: TGCAGCGCTCGGGACAGGGGAGGGCAAGAGACCCAGTACTTC.

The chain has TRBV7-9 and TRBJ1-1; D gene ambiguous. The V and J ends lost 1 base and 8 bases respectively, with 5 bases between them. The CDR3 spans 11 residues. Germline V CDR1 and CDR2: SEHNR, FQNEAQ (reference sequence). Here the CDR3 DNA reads TGTGCCAGCAGCTTAGAGAGGGAAGCTTTCTTT. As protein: CASSLEREAFF.

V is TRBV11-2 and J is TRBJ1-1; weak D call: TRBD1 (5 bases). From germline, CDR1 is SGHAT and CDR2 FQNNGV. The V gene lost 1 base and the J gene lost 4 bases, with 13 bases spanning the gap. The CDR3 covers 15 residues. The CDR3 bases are TGTGCCAGCAGCTTAGCGACGGCGGGGGGCACTGAAGCTTTCTTT. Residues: CASSLATAGGTEAFF.

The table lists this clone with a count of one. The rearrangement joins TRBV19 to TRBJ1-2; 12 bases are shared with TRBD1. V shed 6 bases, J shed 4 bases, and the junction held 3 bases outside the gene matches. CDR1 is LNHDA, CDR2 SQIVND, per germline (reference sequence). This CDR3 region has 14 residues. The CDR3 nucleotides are TGTGCCAGTAGCGGGACAGGGGGCGGCTATGGCTACACCTTC. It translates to CASSGTGGGYGYTF.

CDR3 DNA sequence: TGTGCCAGCAGTTGGGGACTAGCGGGGGCCGAGACCCAGTACTTC. Its translation: CASSWGLAGAETQYF. This chain connects TRBV28 to TRBJ2-5; 14 positions agree with TRBD2. Germline V CDR1 and CDR2: MDHEN, SYDVKM. V lost 4 bases to trimming and J lost 5 bases; unmatched junction nucleotides: 3. This CDR3 is built from 15 residues.